The 32 T cell receptor beta chains in this list originate from one sample, sequenced in a study of T cells after yellow fever vaccination. TCRdb analysed the 5' RACE reads with MiXCR anew, one entry per CDR3 protein. The top ten clones hold roughly 40% of a sample with roughly 160,000 distinct CDR3 sequences, approximately 9.9% of them seen once. The material sequenced was CD8+ T cells sorted from PBMCs, taken 45 days after the yellow fever booster vaccination. The receptor set was obtained from a man aged 18-30 years who received the YFV17D yellow fever vaccine.

V usage is TRBV6-5 and J usage is TRBJ2-2; D is unresolved. Germline loops: CDR1 MNHEY, CDR2 SVGAGI. V shed 2 bases and J shed 1 base, with 11 bases lying between them. CDR3 size: 16 residues. The CDR3 sequence: CASSYRVAGNTGELFF. CDR3 DNA sequence: TGTGCCAGCAGTTACAGGGTGGCAGGGAACACCGGGGAGCTGTTTTTT.

J is TRBJ1-6 and V is TRBV10-3; TRBD1 matches at 11 bases. With 6 bases clipped from V and 9 bases from J, the junction kept 7 bases outside the gene matches. CDR3 size: 15 residues. Germline-derived CDR1 and CDR2 are ENHRY and SYGVKD. In nucleotides, the CDR3 is TGTGCCATCAGGGGGGGACAGGGGGTATCTTCACCCCTCCACTTT. Translation: CAIRGGQGVSSPLHF.

This clonotype was seen only a few times. This rearrangement joins TRBV19 to TRBJ2-3; unclear D gene. Germline V lookup: CDR1 LNHDA, CDR2 SQIVND (reference sequence). The CDR3 length is 9 residues. CDR3 bases: TGTGGGGCTAAAGATACGCAGTATTTT. Residues: CGAKDTQYF.

This clonotype has ten or more counts. The J gene is TRBJ2-1, the V gene TRBV7-3; D is perhaps TRBD1 (6 bases). The length of the CDR3 is 13 residues. V was cut by 2 bases and J by 8 bases, with 10 bases left in between. The germline CDR1 and CDR2 sequences are SGHTA and FQGTGA. The CDR3 here is CASSLGAGDEQFF. The CDR3 DNA reads as TGTGCCAGCAGCTTAGGGGCAGGGGATGAGCAGTTCTTC.

This chain connects TRBV27 to TRBJ2-2, with TRBD1 identical over 9 bases. This CDR3 contains 14 residues. V gave up 6 bases and J gave up 6 bases; unmatched junction bases: 5. CDR1 and CDR2 (germline): MNHEY, SMNVEV (reference sequence). Here the CDR3 DNA reads TGTGCCAGCAGCCCACAGGGGGCATCCGGGGAGCTGTTTTTT. Translation gives CASSPQGASGELFF.

This rearrangement joins TRBV20-1 to TRBJ2-7, with D unclear. This CDR3 region has 15 residues. V lost 0 bases to trimming and J lost 0 bases, with 12 bases between them. Germline V lookup: CDR1 DFQATT, CDR2 SNEGSKA (reference sequence). DNA for the CDR3: TGCAGTGCTAGAGACTCATCCTCGAGCTCCTACGAGCAGTACGTC. Its translation is CSARDSSSSSYEQYV.

A few counts support this clonotype. J is TRBJ2-5 and V is TRBV20-1, with D perhaps matching TRBD2 (5 bases). V was trimmed by 0 bases and J by 3 bases, leaving 14 bases between them. The CDR3 runs to 15 residues. Germline CDR1 reads DFQATT; CDR2 reads SNEGSKA (reference sequence). The CDR3 nucleotides are TGCAGTGCTAGAGATTACCGGCGAGGGAAAGAGACCCAGTACTTC. The encoded protein is CSARDYRRGKETQYF.

This clonotype was observed many times. The chain links TRBV4-2 to TRBJ1-1; D gene unclear. In germline, CDR1 is LGHNA, CDR2 YNFKEQ. The length of the CDR3 is 12 residues. V was cut by 1 base and J by 10 bases, with 10 bases left in between. The CDR3 is CASSQGNGRAFF. The CDR3 DNA sequence: TGTGCCAGCAGCCAAGGGAACGGACGAGCTTTCTTT.

The chain uses TRBV29-1 and TRBJ2-2; D not certain. V dropped 8 bases and J dropped 7 bases, with 14 bases sitting between them. This CDR3 spans 12 amino acids. The V gene's germline CDR1 is SQVTM and CDR2 ANQGSEA. CDR3 residues: CSTNPRGGELFF. The DNA of the CDR3 is TGCAGCACCAACCCTCGCGGCGGGGAGCTGTTTTTT.

The sample holds many counts of this clonotype. V gene TRBV27 combines with J gene TRBJ2-2; tentative D call: TRBD1 (5 bases). Germline V lookup: CDR1 MNHEY, CDR2 SMNVEV (reference sequence). The CDR3 loop spans 12 amino acids. The germline V and J ends were trimmed by 6 bases and 3 bases, with 5 bases remaining between them. CDR3 amino acids: CASRTDTGELFF. For the CDR3, the DNA is TGTGCCAGCAGGACAGACACCGGGGAGCTGTTTTTT.

This clonotype was counted between two and nine times. V gene TRBV21-1 combines with J gene TRBJ2-4; the table's D call of TRBD2 was not tested on the DNA. TRBV21-1 is a recognized pseudogene. This CDR3 has 15 residues. The CDR3 DNA follows: TGTGCCAGCAGCAAAGGGGAGGACGCCAAAAACATTCAGTACTTC. This codes for CASSKGEDAKNIQYF.

The V gene is TRBV4-1, the J gene TRBJ1-1, with 12 bases identical to TRBD1. Germline CDR1 is MGHRA and CDR2 is YSYEKL. This CDR3 spans 17 amino acids. With V trimmed by 3 bases and J by 1 base, 6 bases remained unmatched. CDR3 nucleotide sequence: TGCGCCAGCAGCCAGCCGGGACAGGGGGCTGCGAACACTGAAGCTTTCTTT. Translating gives CASSQPGQGAANTEAFF.

This clonotype was seen only a few times. The chain joins TRBV6-2 or TRBV6-3 to TRBJ2-1; no clear D. V shed 6 bases and J shed 8 bases, with 8 bases lying between them. This CDR3 is built from 11 residues. Germline V gene lookup returns CDR1 MNHEY and CDR2 SVGEGT. CDR3 bases: TGTGCCAGCAGCCACGGAGATGAGCAGTTCTTC. Protein sequence: CASSHGDEQFF.

This clonotype was detected only a few times. This chain joins TRBV7-9 and TRBJ1-6, with 9 bases that match TRBD1. The CDR3 spans 15 residues. CDR1 and CDR2 (germline): SEHNR, FQNEAQ (reference sequence). With 1 base clipped from V and 10 bases from J, the junction kept 5 bases outside the gene matches. CDR3 amino acids: CASSLVGQGRSPLHF. The CDR3 nucleotides read TGTGCCAGCAGCTTAGTCGGACAGGGGAGGTCACCCCTCCACTTT.

The chain recombines TRBV7-9 with TRBJ1-6; 7 bases line up with TRBD1. V was clipped by 5 bases and J by 10 bases; unmatched bases: 5. From germline, CDR1 is SEHNR and CDR2 FQNEAQ (reference sequence). The CDR3 is made up of 13 amino acids. CDR3: CASSTTGDSPLHF. CDR3 coding DNA: TGTGCCAGCAGCACAACAGGGGACTCACCCCTCCACTTT.

This clonotype has at least ten counts. This chain uses TRBV18 with TRBJ2-7; possibly TRBD1 or TRBD2 for D (5 bases each). CDR1 and CDR2 (germline): KGHSH, LQKENI. There are 12 residues in the CDR3. With 4 bases removed from V and 3 bases from J, the gap between germline ends came to 7 bases. This CDR3 is CASSRDLYEQYV. The CDR3 DNA sequence: TGTGCCAGCTCACGGGACCTCTACGAGCAGTACGTC.

This clonotype has more than one count but fewer than ten. The chain has TRBV27 and TRBJ2-7; D is perhaps TRBD2 (5 bases). Trimming cost V 7 bases and J 0 bases, with 13 bases left between them. CDR3 length: 14 amino acids. The V gene's germline CDR1 is MNHEY and CDR2 SMNVEV (reference sequence). CDR3 loop: CASKPWTGSYEQYV. The DNA of the CDR3 is TGTGCCAGCAAACCATGGACTGGCTCCTACGAGCAGTACGTC.

This clonotype was seen more than once but under ten times. The chain employs TRBV6-6 and TRBJ1-2, with D possibly TRBD1 on 6 matching bases. The CDR3 spans 11 residues. V gave up 10 bases and J gave up 8 bases, with 14 bases separating them. Germline values: CDR1 MNHNY, CDR2 SVGAGI (reference sequence). The CDR3 DNA follows: TGTGCCATCCTCGGGGGGCGCGGCTACACCTTC. Translation: CAILGGRGYTF.

At least ten counts were recorded for this clonotype. For the CDR3, the DNA is TGTGCCGGCCGGGAGCGTCACGATCGAGTTGAAGCTTTCTTT. It encodes CAGRERHDRVEAFF. The chain combines TRBV10-3 with TRBJ1-1; D remains unclear. V lost 11 bases and J lost 7, with 23 bases in between. The CDR3 consists of 14 residues. Germline CDR1 is ENHRY and CDR2 is SYGVKD.

The gene calls are TRBV27 and TRBJ2-5; 12 positions agree with TRBD2. The V gene's germline CDR1 is MNHEY and CDR2 SMNVEV (reference sequence). V trimming: 4 bases; J trimming: 1 base; junction bases outside the gene matches: 7. The length of the CDR3 is 17 residues. CDR3 in amino acids: CASSSVTSGGLQETQYF. CDR3 sequence (DNA): TGTGCCAGCAGTTCAGTGACTAGCGGGGGCCTCCAAGAGACCCAGTACTTC.

This clonotype was picked up a small number of times. The DNA for the CDR3 is TGTGCCACCAGCATTACGACAGTTATCGCAGATACGCAGTATTTT. Protein product: CATSITTVIADTQYF. The genes are TRBV15 and TRBJ2-3; D might be TRBD1 (5 bases). With 4 bases removed from V and 4 bases from J, the gap between germline ends came to 15 bases. Germline loops: CDR1 LNHNV, CDR2 YYDKDF (reference sequence). The CDR3 contains 15 residues. The variable domain in full, completed from reference TRBV15 and TRBJ2-3, reads DAMVIQNPRYQVTQFGKPVTLSCSQTLNHNVMYWYQQKSSQAPKLLFHYYDKDFNNEADTPDNFQSRRPNTSFCFLDIRSPGLGDTAMYLCATSITTVIADTQYFGPGTRLTVL.

This clonotype appeared a few times. The chain uses TRBV7-9 and TRBJ1-1; perhaps TRBD1 as D (5 bases). Trimming cost V 9 bases and J 3 bases, with 14 bases left between them. Per the germline V gene, CDR1 is SEHNR and CDR2 is FQNEAQ (reference sequence). The CDR3 totals 13 residues. CDR3 loop: CASGLARDTEAFF. The CDR3 DNA reads TGTGCCAGTGGCCTGGCCAGGGACACTGAAGCTTTCTTT.

This clonotype turned up a few times. The CDR3 loop is CASSYPDSNTGELFF. The DNA of the CDR3 is TGCGCCAGCAGCTATCCGGACAGTAACACCGGGGAGCTGTTTTTT. The chain recombines TRBV5-1 with TRBJ2-2; maybe TRBD1 (6 bases). CDR3 length equals 15 residues. V lost 3 bases to trimming and J lost 2 bases, with 11 bases between them. Germline V CDR1 and CDR2: SGHRS, YFSETQ. Drawing the rest from reference TRBV5-1 and TRBJ2-2, the complete variable domain is KAGVTQTPRYLIKTRGQQVTLSCSPISGHRSVSWYQQTPGQGLQFLFEYFSETQRNKGNFPGRFSGRQFSNSRSEMNVSTLELGDSALYLCASSYPDSNTGELFFGEGSRLTVL.

This clonotype was seen a few times. The chain combines TRBV20-1 with TRBJ2-1, with a possible D match to TRBD2 (5 bases). Per the germline V gene, CDR1 is DFQATT and CDR2 is SNEGSKA (reference sequence). Trimming left V 3 bases short and J 9 bases short, with 18 bases between. This CDR3 has 14 residues. CDR3 loop: CSASWGAASGEQFF. CDR3 nucleotides: TGCAGTGCTAGTTGGGGAGCTGCCTCGGGTGAGCAGTTCTTC.

The chain couples TRBV4-1 to TRBJ1-1; D is perhaps TRBD1 (6 bases). The CDR3 runs to 15 residues. The V gene's germline CDR1 is MGHRA and CDR2 YSYEKL. The V end lost 3 bases, the J end lost 0 bases, and 11 bases lay between the germline ends. The CDR3 DNA reads TGCGCCAGCAGCCAGGGGGCCGTACTGAACACTGAAGCTTTCTTT. Amino acids: CASSQGAVLNTEAFF.

This clonotype was seen a handful of times. This rearrangement joins TRBV6-5 to TRBJ2-7; D might be TRBD2 (6 bases). Trimming removed 4 bases at V and 6 bases at J, with 19 bases between. The CDR3 length is 15 residues. Germline CDR1 reads MNHEY; CDR2 reads SVGAGI. This chain's CDR3 is CASSWTRGGVGEQYF. The CDR3 DNA sequence: TGTGCCAGCAGTTGGACGCGGGGTGGAGTTGGCGAGCAGTACTTC.

This clonotype was seen ten or more times. The V call is TRBV4-3, the J call TRBJ2-1; no reliable D call. Looked up from germline, CDR1 is LGHNA and CDR2 is YSLEER. V shed 0 bases and J shed 2 bases, with 11 bases lying between them. The CDR3 is made up of 16 amino acids. The CDR3 DNA sequence: TGCGCCAGCAGCCAAGAACCTACCGGTCCCTACAATGAGCAGTTCTTC. It specifies CASSQEPTGPYNEQFF.

This sequence joins TRBV6-1 and TRBJ1-5; TRBD1 is a possible D gene (6 bases). The V gene lost 2 bases and the J gene lost 0 bases, with 14 bases spanning the gap. There are 17 residues in the CDR3. The V gene's germline CDR1 is MNHNS and CDR2 SASEGT. The CDR3 DNA reads TGTGCCAGCAGTGAAATCGGACAGTCTTATAGCAATCAGCCCCAGCATTTT. Its translation is CASSEIGQSYSNQPQHF.

In this sample, this clonotype turned up a few times. The V gene is TRBV7-2, the J gene TRBJ2-7, with TRBD2 matching 11 bases. CDR1 and CDR2 from the germline V gene are SGHTA and FQGNSA. The CDR3 sequence is 15 residues long. V shed 5 bases and J 2 bases; nucleotides not matched to a gene: 5. The CDR3 coding sequence is TGTGCCAGCAGCGAATCTAGCGGGGGGACCTACGAGCAGTACTTC. Its translation is CASSESSGGTYEQYF.

Only a few counts were recorded for this clonotype. The CDR3 is CASSLFGQSYEQYF. CDR3 DNA sequence: TGCGCCAGCAGCTTGTTCGGCCAATCCTACGAGCAGTACTTC. The chain carries TRBV5-1 and TRBJ2-7, with D uncertain. The V gene lost 1 base and the J gene lost 1 base, with 9 bases spanning the gap. The CDR3 runs 14 residues. CDR1 and CDR2 from the germline V gene are SGHRS and YFSETQ.

This clonotype was seen at least ten times. The chain uses TRBV12-3 or TRBV12-4 and TRBJ1-1, with D tentatively TRBD1 (6 bases). This CDR3 has 16 residues. With 3 bases removed from V and 2 bases from J, the gap between germline ends came to 16 bases. The CDR3, as DNA: TGTGCCAGCAGTTTGAGGACCAGGGGTCTCAACACTGAAGCTTTCTTT. This codes for CASSLRTRGLNTEAFF.

This rearrangement joins TRBV7-9 to TRBJ2-5; TRBD2 matches 10 bases. With 4 bases clipped from V and 2 bases from J, the junction kept 7 bases outside the gene matches. The germline gives CDR1 SEHNR, CDR2 FQNEAQ (reference sequence). The CDR3 covers 16 residues. In DNA form, the CDR3 reads TGTGCCAGCAGCTCAGAACGGACTAGCGGACAAGAGACCCAGTACTTC. Amino acids: CASSSERTSGQETQYF.